This T cell receptor beta chain was retrieved from a study of cytotoxic CD8 clonotypes in ibrutinib-treated CLL. Study-level background: After median 68 months, roughly 15 stayed in remission, around twelve progressed; responses around 24 partial, 2 complete.

The CDR3 length is 15 residues. Looked up from germline, CDR1 is LNHDA and CDR2 is SQIVND (reference sequence). The ends lost 6 bases at V and 7 bases at J; junction bases unmatched: 9. With cryopreserved PBMCs as the source, roughly 1.8 micrograms of genomic DNA went to TCR beta libraries. Whole-study results and caveats: Clonality climbed at ibrutinib response, then dropped toward baseline at progression.

In this sample, this clone turned up once. Its antigen is currently unknown. Generated by immunoSEQ multiplex PCR, the TCRdb table keeps only in-frame clones and is missing some. Counted here are some 200,000 clones, approximately 72% occurring once; the ten biggest clones make up 13%. Sample: PBMCs, taken after 24 months of ibrutinib treatment. This receptor was taken from a human donor with chronic lymphocytic leukemia. The chain couples TRBV19 to TRBJ2-1; TRBD2 matches at 10 bases. The DNA for the CDR3 is TGTGCCAGTAGAAGAACCGGGACTAGCGAGAATGAGCAGTTCTTC. Residues: CASRRTGTSENEQFF.